This passage covers 8 T cell receptor beta chains from one sample sequenced in a study of T cell responses to AZD1222 COVID-19 vaccine. Libraries were prepared by immunoSEQ multiplex PCR; TCRdb keeps only in-frame clonotypes and omits some of them. The data contain tens of thousands of clones, more than 90% of them singletons. The specimen comprised peripheral blood, sampled on day 0 of AZD1222 vaccination. These receptors were collected from an adult in good health.

V and J are TRBV19 and TRBJ1-4; no clear D gene. Germline assignment: CDR1 LNHDA and CDR2 SQIVND (reference sequence). The CDR3 extends over 15 amino acids. The V end was cut by 5 bases, the J end by 0 bases, with 10 bases between. CDR3: CASSLLVATNEKLFF. The CDR3 DNA reads TGTGCCAGTAGTCTCCTGGTGGCAACTAATGAAAAACTGTTTTTT.

The rearrangement joins TRBV10-3 to TRBJ2-3, with D uncertain. Germline CDR1 is ENHRY and CDR2 is SYGVKD. V lost 7 bases and J lost 0, with 2 bases in between. CDR3 length: 11 amino acids. The CDR3 protein is CAIMSTDTQYF. Here the CDR3 DNA reads TGTGCCATCATGAGCACAGATACGCAGTATTTT.

The chain couples TRBV10-3 to TRBJ1-1, with D perhaps matching TRBD1 (5 bases). The CDR3 totals 13 residues. Trimming removed 5 bases from V and 2 bases from J, with 9 bases in between. The germline V gene has CDR1 ENHRY and CDR2 SYGVKD. The CDR3 here is CAISRDPNTEAFF. The CDR3 DNA reads as TGTGCCATCAGTAGGGACCCTAACACTGAAGCTTTCTTT.

J is TRBJ1-2 and V is TRBV5-1; D is unclear. V was trimmed by 2 bases and J by 6 bases, leaving 14 bases between them. The germline V gene has CDR1 SGHRS and CDR2 YFSETQ. There are 14 residues in the CDR3. This chain's CDR3 is CASSFTTSGDGYTF. CDR3 sequence (DNA): TGCGCCAGCAGCTTTACGACGTCTGGGGATGGCTACACCTTC.

This clone has a single count. The chain recombines TRBV27 with TRBJ2-2, with 8 bases matching TRBD2. Trimming cost V 5 bases and J 4 bases; bases outside gene matches: 9. Germline CDR1 reads MNHEY; CDR2 reads SMNVEV (reference sequence). This CDR3 comprises 16 residues. CDR3 bases: TGTGCCAGCAGTCCCTGGACTAGCCGCGGCACCGGGGAGCTGTTTTTT. This gives the protein CASSPWTSRGTGELFF.

This clone was detected a few times. The genes are TRBV6-2 or TRBV6-3 and TRBJ1-5; 8 bases map to TRBD1. Germline trimming cut 6 bases from V and 2 bases from J; bases unmatched to any gene: 6. Per the germline V gene, CDR1 is MNHEY and CDR2 is SVGEGT. The CDR3 spans 15 residues. CDR3 DNA sequence: TGTGCCAGCAGCTCGGGACAGGCCGGCAATCAGCCCCAGCATTTT. Translating it yields CASSSGQAGNQPQHF.

V usage is TRBV12-3 or TRBV12-4 and J usage is TRBJ1-5; D uncertain. This CDR3 comprises 12 residues. V was trimmed by 3 bases and J by 13 bases, leaving 13 bases between them. As DNA, the CDR3 is TGTGCCAGCAGTTTGAGGAGTTCGGGTCAGCATTTT. As protein: CASSLRSSGQHF.

This sequence joins TRBV12-3 or TRBV12-4 and TRBJ2-2; no clear D. Trimming left V 6 bases short and J 7 bases short, with 6 bases between. This CDR3 has 11 residues. The CDR3 DNA follows: TGTGCCAGCAGGGACCGCGGGGAGCTGTTTTTT. This sequence encodes CASRDRGELFF.